This T cell receptor (beta chain) was captured by sequencing in a study of blood T cell repertoires in COVID-19. About the research overall: Italy, Spain and the United States were the sources of the convalescent and acute COVID-19 samples. Sample material is recorded as cDNA or gDNA derived from T cells, B-cell-depleted T cells, or PBMCs.

Germline CDR1 reads SEHNR; CDR2 reads FQNEAQ (reference sequence). This CDR3 region has 11 residues. V was shortened by 3 bases and J by 5 bases, with 5 bases between the two germline ends. As handled by the study authors: Amplification with reference gene primers provided the estimates of nucleated cell counts. The table came from immunoSEQ multiplex PCR; TCRdb's copy has only in-frame clones and leaves some out. V and J calls plus clone size are reproduced from that table; the DNA served to infer D and trimming. The sample lists tens of thousands of clones, around four fifths seen once, with about 9% in the top ten.

The sample taken for sequencing was peripheral blood. V and J are TRBV7-9 and TRBJ2-7, with D perhaps matching TRBD1 (5 bases). The sequence was obtained from a human donor in a cohort sampled during active COVID-19. CDR3 protein: CASSFRDEQYF. The DNA of the CDR3 is TGTGCCAGCAGCTTCAGGGACGAGCAGTACTTC. The variable domain in full, with the rest retrieved from reference TRBV7-9 and TRBJ2-7, is DTGVSQNPRHKITKRGQNVTFRCDPISEHNRLYWYRQTLGQGPEFLTYFQNEAQLEKSRLLSDRFSAERPKGSFSTLEIQRTEQGDSAMYLCASSFRDEQYFGPGTRLTVT.